This record covers a single T cell receptor beta chain. Its specificity is not known. The CDR3 is 13 amino acids. CDR1 is SGHRS, CDR2 YFSETQ, per germline. V was shortened by 2 bases and J by 3 bases, with 9 bases between the two germline ends. Depths of 1 in 200,000 to 1 in 1 million T cells were the sequencing target. Clones were read by immunoSEQ multiplex PCR, and TCRdb kept only the in-frame ones, dropping some. The repertoire includes about 130,000 clones, 79% of them detected once, and about 13% sits in the top ten. The source of the sample is a study of cytotoxic CD8 clonotypes in ibrutinib-treated CLL. Whole-study findings and limits: Clonality, elevated at ibrutinib response, dropped back toward baseline at progression. With treatment, public clonotypes, which were uncommon, either contracted or remained stable.

The TCR was taken from a human donor with chronic lymphocytic leukemia. The chain recombines TRBV5-1 with TRBJ2-7; D gene uncertain. The sequencing here drew on PBMCs, taken after 12 months of ibrutinib treatment. CDR3: CASSFGPIYEQYF. The CDR3 DNA follows: TGCGCCAGCAGCTTCGGGCCCATCTACGAGCAGTACTTC.